This TCR beta chain was observed in a study of blood T cells in healthy people across ages. The overall study: Template switching picked up about one barcoded beta molecule for each two T cells. Study results and caveats: Estimates based on one million T cells were treated as lower bounds. In these data, TCR beta diversity tracked strongly with naive T cell percentage.

This clonotype was picked up a small number of times. Antigen specificity is unknown. The CDR3 is 14 amino acids. Germline V gives CDR1 MNHNS, CDR2 SASEGT. V was trimmed by 7 bases and J by 6 bases, leaving 16 bases between them. Primers used in a second PCR of about 6 to 12 cycles were a sample-barcoded 5' primer and a J-beta primer mix. Every sample produced at least 3 million CDR3-containing paired-end reads. Via MiXCR, TCRdb re-called the 5' RACE reads, giving one row per CDR3 protein. This table holds 700,000 to 850,000 distinct CDR3 sequences, roughly 53% found once. The chain uses TRBV6-1 and TRBJ2-1; TRBD2 might be the D (5 bases). The sample consisted of blood. This clonotype was sampled from a man aged 80 or over in good health. The CDR3 DNA reads TGTGCCAGCAACGGTCCACAAAGCGGCAATGAGCAGTTCTTC. Translating it yields CASNGPQSGNEQFF.